One sample yielded the 25 T cell receptor beta chains listed below, sequenced in a study of STAT5B mutations in CD4+ large granular lymphocyte leukemia. Method: immunoSEQ multiplex PCR; TCRdb's copy keeps in-frame clones and lacks some. The data show roughly 36,000 clones, 69% seen once. Input material: CD4+ T cells from blood buffy coats. These TCRs come from a human donor in good health.

The chain couples TRBV28 to TRBJ1-5; D perhaps matches TRBD1 (6 bases). V gave up 5 bases and J gave up 4 bases, with 12 bases separating them. CDR1 and CDR2 from the germline V gene are MDHEN and SYDVKM. The CDR3 has 14 amino acids. The CDR3 region is CASSPGGANQPQHF. The CDR3 coding sequence is TGTGCCAGCAGTCCCGGGGGCGCGAATCAGCCCCAGCATTTT. The variable domain in full, with the rest retrieved from reference TRBV28 and TRBJ1-5, is DVKVTQSSRYLVKRTGEKVFLECVQDMDHENMFWYRQDPGLGLRLIYFSYDVKMKEKGDIPEGYSVSREKKERFSLILESASTNQTSMYLCASSPGGANQPQHFGDGTRLSIL.

The rearrangement links TRBV7-2 to TRBJ1-2; no clear D. Germline V gives CDR1 SGHTA, CDR2 FQGNSA. Trimming pared 5 bases from V and 7 bases from J, leaving 11 bases between. This CDR3 contains 12 residues. CDR3 DNA sequence: TGTGCCAGCAGCCGCCGGGCGAGTGGCTACACCTTC. It specifies CASSRRASGYTF.

The chain is built from TRBV6-1 and TRBJ1-2; 9 positions match TRBD1. The CDR3 covers 14 residues. After removal of 9 bases from V and 5 bases from J, the junction contained 10 bases not matched to a gene. Germline V CDR1 and CDR2: MNHNS, SASEGT. The CDR3 protein is CASEAPDRGYGYTF. The CDR3 DNA follows: TGTGCCAGTGAGGCCCCTGACAGGGGGTATGGCTACACCTTC.

The V call is TRBV9, the J call TRBJ2-1, with TRBD2 matching 10 bases. Germline V gene data show CDR1 as SGDLS and CDR2 as YYNGEE. The CDR3 consists of 17 residues. V lost 3 bases, J lost 4 bases, and 10 bases stayed unmatched. The chain's CDR3 is CASSEEEGLALYNEQFF. The CDR3 DNA is TGTGCCAGCAGCGAGGAGGAGGGACTAGCGTTGTACAATGAGCAGTTCTTC.

The V and J genes are TRBV4-3 and TRBJ1-4; 8 bases fit TRBD1. The junction had 5 bases not matched to a gene; V was cut back by 4 bases and J by 4 bases. The germline V gene encodes CDR1 LGHNA and CDR2 YSLEER. The CDR3 has 15 residues. The CDR3 DNA reads as TGCGCCAGCAGCCTCTGGACAGGGAATAATGAAAAACTGTTTTTT. It specifies CASSLWTGNNEKLFF.

The chain employs TRBV10-1 and TRBJ1-4; D is unclear. Trimming pared 7 bases from V and 0 bases from J, leaving 27 bases between. The germline V gene encodes CDR1 WNHNN and CDR2 SYGVQD (reference sequence). This CDR3 is built from 20 residues. The CDR3 DNA sequence: TGCGCCAGCAATCGAATCCCGGGTGTTAATTTTGATGCAACTAATGAAAAACTGTTTTTT. It yields the protein CASNRIPGVNFDATNEKLFF.

This clone appeared once. J is TRBJ2-7 and V is TRBV5-1; 7 nucleotides align to TRBD1. V lost 3 bases, J lost 0 bases, and 6 bases stayed unmatched. CDR3 length equals 15 residues. CDR1 SGHRS and CDR2 YFSETQ come from the germline V gene. The CDR3 loop is CASSSRGQSSYEQYF. The CDR3 coding sequence is TGCGCCAGCAGCTCGAGGGGACAGAGCTCCTACGAGCAGTACTTC. The variable domain in full, completed from reference TRBV5-1 and TRBJ2-7, reads KAGVTQTPRYLIKTRGQQVTLSCSPISGHRSVSWYQQTPGQGLQFLFEYFSETQRNKGNFPGRFSGRQFSNSRSEMNVSTLELGDSALYLCASSSRGQSSYEQYFGPGTRLTVT.

This clone has just a few counts. The chain links TRBV18 to TRBJ2-3; no firm D call. V dropped 3 bases and J dropped 1 base, with 11 bases sitting between them. The CDR3 consists of 15 residues. Germline V gene data show CDR1 as KGHSH and CDR2 as LQKENI. This CDR3 is CASSPLGRGTDTQYF. The CDR3 nucleotides read TGTGCCAGCTCACCTCTCGGCCGGGGCACAGATACGCAGTATTTT.

This clone was counted a single time. V usage is TRBV7-2 and J usage is TRBJ2-1; 12 bases fit TRBD2. Germline V gene sequence: CDR1 SGHTA, CDR2 FQGNSA. Trimming removed 2 bases from V and 6 bases from J; junction bases left unmatched: 8. The CDR3 has 17 residues. CDR3 in DNA: TGTGCCAGCAGCTTACTGACTAGCGGGGGTTACATCAATGAGCAGTTCTTC. This encodes CASSLLTSGGYINEQFF.

The CDR3 DNA is TGTGCCAGCAGCCCGGGACTAGCGGGGGGGCGGAGCACAGATACGCAGTATTTT. Translated: CASSPGLAGGRSTDTQYF. This chain links TRBV5-4 with TRBJ2-3; 16 nucleotides line up with TRBD2. This CDR3 has 18 amino acids. Losses at the gene ends were 4 bases for V and 0 bases for J; bases not matched to a gene: 5. The germline gives CDR1 SGHNT, CDR2 YYREEE (reference sequence).

The chain carries TRBV2 and TRBJ2-2; D may be TRBD1 (5 bases). The ends were cut back, 7 bases at V and 6 bases at J, with 12 bases in the middle. This CDR3 region has 13 residues. The germline CDR1 and CDR2 sequences are SNHLY and FYNNEI. The CDR3 DNA is TGTGCCAGCACCCCGCAGGGATCCGGGGAGCTGTTTTTT. It translates to CASTPQGSGELFF.

The chain is built from TRBV28 and TRBJ1-6; D ambiguous. CDR3 length: 14 residues. Germline lookup yields CDR1 MDHEN and CDR2 SYDVKM. The V end lost 3 bases, the J end lost 10 bases, and 13 bases lay between the germline ends. For the CDR3, the DNA is TGTGCCAGCAGTTTGGGCCTTGGGCTATCACCCCTCCACTTT. This gives the protein CASSLGLGLSPLHF.

This clone was picked up one time. V is TRBV27 and J is TRBJ2-1, with D tentatively TRBD1 or TRBD2 (5 bases each). Germline CDR1 and CDR2: MNHEY and SMNVEV (reference sequence). Trimming took 5 bases from V and 0 from J, leaving 11 bases between them. This CDR3 is 15 amino acids long. The DNA for the CDR3 is TGTGCCAGCAGTCACCGGGACCTCTCCTACAATGAGCAGTTCTTC. Residues: CASSHRDLSYNEQFF.

Turning to this clone: The same CDR3 arises from other DNA sequences in this sample as well. This sequence joins TRBV6-5 and TRBJ2-3; 7 nucleotides align to TRBD1. Losses at the gene ends were 4 bases for V and 6 bases for J; bases not matched to a gene: 7. The germline gives CDR1 MNHEY, CDR2 SVGAGI. The CDR3 extends over 14 amino acids. The DNA of the CDR3 is TGTGCCAGCAGTTTAGACAGGGTGGCCGATACGCAGTATTTT. It codes for CASSLDRVADTQYF.

The rearrangement uses TRBV19 and TRBJ1-4; TRBD1 might be the D (6 bases). The CDR3 contains 16 residues. Germline loops: CDR1 LNHDA, CDR2 SQIVND (reference sequence). Trimming took off 5 bases at V and 3 bases at J, with 16 bases between the two ends. CDR3 DNA sequence: TGTGCCAGTAGTGCCCCCCCGGGGGCTGCTAATGAAAAACTGTTTTTT. Translating gives CASSAPPGAANEKLFF.

This chain links TRBV30 with TRBJ1-6; D remains ambiguous. Germline assignment: CDR1 GTSNPN and CDR2 SVGIG (reference sequence). The CDR3 loop spans 11 amino acids. Trimming left V 5 bases short and J 7 bases short, with 6 bases between. The CDR3 sequence: CAWATNSPLHF. The CDR3 DNA sequence: TGTGCCTGGGCTACCAATTCACCCCTCCACTTT.

DNA of the CDR3: TGTGCCAGCAGCTTAGGAGCTAAGGATAATTCACCCCTCCACTTT. Translating gives CASSLGAKDNSPLHF. The chain links TRBV7-2 to TRBJ1-6, with D unclear. The CDR3 is 15 amino acids. Germline V CDR1 and CDR2: SGHTA, FQGNSA. V was pared by 1 base and J by 5 bases, with 9 bases between.

This chain uses TRBV6-1 with TRBJ2-5; no firm D call. This CDR3 spans 14 amino acids. Germline assignment: CDR1 MNHNS and CDR2 SASEGT. The V end lost 3 bases, the J end lost 5 bases, and 13 bases lay between the germline ends. CDR3 sequence reads: CASSEPRLRETQYF. The CDR3 DNA reads TGTGCCAGCAGTGAGCCTAGGCTACGGGAGACCCAGTACTTC.

The rearrangement joins TRBV6-5 to TRBJ1-1, with 7 bases aligning to TRBD1. In germline, CDR1 is MNHEY, CDR2 SVGAGI. V dropped 10 bases and J dropped 3; count of bases not matched to a gene: 11. The CDR3 has 14 residues. The CDR3 reads CAIKRGTDYTEAFF. DNA of the CDR3: TGTGCCATTAAGAGAGGGACAGACTACACTGAAGCTTTCTTT.

In this sample, this clone turned up a few times. V usage is TRBV18 and J usage is TRBJ2-7; unclear D gene. The CDR3 is 15 amino acids. V was clipped by 2 bases and J by 3 bases, with 14 bases between them. CDR1 and CDR2 (germline): KGHSH, LQKENI. The CDR3: CASSPGSQTSYEQYF. DNA of the CDR3: TGTGCCAGCTCACCAGGGTCCCAGACCAGCTACGAGCAGTACTTC.

This clone was recorded a few times. The chain links TRBV28 to TRBJ1-2, with TRBD1 as a possible D gene (5 bases). Trimming took 8 bases from V and 4 from J, leaving 17 bases between them. Germline CDR1 MDHEN, CDR2 SYDVKM. The CDR3 is 14 amino acids. Here the CDR3 reads CASLTWGGSYGYTF. The CDR3 nucleotides are TGTGCCAGCCTTACCTGGGGGGGGAGCTATGGCTACACCTTC.

This clone was counted a few times. V and J are TRBV20-1 and TRBJ1-1; D not certain. Germline CDR1 and CDR2: DFQATT and SNEGSKA (reference sequence). The CDR3 is 10 amino acids. Trimming shortened V by 6 bases and J by 7 bases, and 9 bases separated the two germline ends. The CDR3 loop is CSAPQFEAFF. Here the CDR3 DNA reads TGCAGTGCCCCGCAATTTGAAGCTTTCTTT.

This clone appeared a single time. The rearrangement uses TRBV11-2 and TRBJ2-1; 8 bases align to TRBD1. CDR1 is SGHAT, CDR2 FQNNGV, per germline. The ends lost 5 bases at V and 3 bases at J; junction bases unmatched: 12. The CDR3 has 17 residues. CDR3 amino acids: CASSPFSRGQDYNEQFF. The CDR3 DNA reads TGTGCCAGCAGCCCTTTTAGTCGGGGACAGGACTACAATGAGCAGTTCTTC. The whole variable domain, remainder taken from reference TRBV11-2 and TRBJ2-1, is EAGVAQSPRYKIIEKRQSVAFWCNPISGHATLYWYQQILGQGPKLLIQFQNNGVVDDSQLPKDRFSAERLKGVDSTLKIQPAKLEDSAVYLCASSPFSRGQDYNEQFFGPGTRLTVL.

The chain recombines TRBV7-8 with TRBJ1-5, with D unresolved. This CDR3 is 17 amino acids long. Germline V CDR1 and CDR2: SGHVS, FQNEAQ. V lost 3 bases and J lost 1, with 16 bases in between. The CDR3 coding sequence is TGTGCCAGCAGCTTTGAGGAGGTGGCACGAAGCAATCAGCCCCAGCATTTT. This sequence encodes CASSFEEVARSNQPQHF.

The chain couples TRBV6-5 to TRBJ2-5; TRBD2 matches at 7 bases. The trim removed 3 bases at V and 2 bases at J, leaving 3 bases unmatched. CDR1 and CDR2 from the germline V gene are MNHEY and SVGAGI. The CDR3 is 14 residues long. CDR3 in DNA: TGTGCCAGCAGTTATTTGGGGGGGCAAGAGACCCAGTACTTC. Encoded protein: CASSYLGGQETQYF.